Following are 10 T cell receptor beta chains from one sample sequenced in a study of cytomegalovirus exposure and HLA in healthy donors. PCR amplification relied on 60 Vbeta primers (plus 13 Jbeta primers). Profiled with immunoSEQ multiplex PCR; TCRdb holds only in-frame clones, not every one. The sample shows 150,000 to 200,000 clones, over 60% of them seen only once. Material: PBMCs. These receptors were taken from a woman between 40 and 50 years old in good health and CMV-seronegative.

This chain connects TRBV7-3 to TRBJ1-2; 7 bases are a match to TRBD1. Germline trimming cut 5 bases from V and 8 bases from J; bases unmatched to any gene: 17. The germline CDR1 and CDR2 sequences are SGHTA and FQGTGA. This CDR3 contains 16 residues. CDR3 region: CASSANAGTAGQGYTF. Here the CDR3 DNA reads TGTGCCAGCAGCGCTAACGCCGGGACAGCTGGTCAGGGCTACACCTTC. The full variable domain, with the rest looked up from reference TRBV7-3 and TRBJ1-2, is GAGVSQTPSNKVTEKGKYVELRCDPISGHTALYWYRQSLGQGPEFLIYFQGTGAADDSGLPNDRFFAVRPEGSVSTLKIQRTERGDSAVYLCASSANAGTAGQGYTFGSGTRLTVV.

As to this clone: This likely comes from a read error, as the CDR3 has no conserved phenylalanine or tryptophan at its end. This chain joins TRBV5-6 and TRBJ1-3; 10 positions agree with TRBD1. This CDR3 has 16 residues. V gave up 4 bases and J gave up 1 base; unmatched junction bases: 5. Germline assignment: CDR1 SGHDT and CDR2 YYEEEE. Here the CDR3 DNA reads TGTGCCAGCAGCACTCCGGGACAGGGGTCTGGAAACACCATATATTCT. Translated, it gives CASSTPGQGSGNTIYS.

This chain joins TRBV19 and TRBJ1-3; no reliable D call. V lost 7 bases, J lost 9 bases, and 16 bases lay in between. The germline CDR1 and CDR2 sequences are LNHDA and SQIVND (reference sequence). This CDR3 region has 13 residues. CDR3 residues: CASMPRTGATIYF. The CDR3 nucleotides read TGTGCCAGTATGCCCAGGACTGGTGCCACCATATATTTT.

This clone was seen a handful of times. The chain carries TRBV14 and TRBJ2-7; weak D call: TRBD2 (5 bases). V was clipped by 6 bases and J by 3 bases, with 18 bases between them. Per the germline V gene, CDR1 is SGHDN and CDR2 is FVKESK. The CDR3 length is 15 residues. CDR3 bases: TGTGCCAGCAGTCGCCGTCGCGTCCGGGGCTACGAGCAGTACTTC. This translates into CASSRRRVRGYEQYF.

This chain joins TRBV5-6 and TRBJ2-7; the D is unclear. The CDR3 contains 13 residues. The germline V gene encodes CDR1 SGHDT and CDR2 YYEEEE. Deletions cut 4 bases from V and 3 bases from J, with 11 bases between. CDR3 amino acids: CASSATELYEQYF. The DNA of the CDR3 is TGTGCCAGCAGCGCCACAGAACTCTACGAGCAGTACTTC.

This rearrangement joins TRBV4-1 to TRBJ1-4; TRBD1 agrees at 7 bases. CDR1 is MGHRA and CDR2 is YSYEKL in the germline V gene. The CDR3 runs 16 residues. V lost 6 bases, J lost 5 bases, and 12 bases stayed unmatched. The CDR3 DNA is TGCGCCAGCAGTCGTCAACAGGGGCCCGGGAATGAAAAACTGTTTTTT. This gives the protein CASSRQQGPGNEKLFF.

CDR3 sequence: CASSSRTSSYNEQFF. In DNA, the CDR3 is TGTGCCAGCAGCTCTCGGACTAGCTCCTACAATGAGCAGTTCTTC. This chain joins TRBV11-3 and TRBJ2-1; TRBD2 matches at 7 bases. The V gene's germline CDR1 is SGHNT and CDR2 YENEEA. The J segment lost 0 bases and the V segment lost 4 bases, leaving 3 bases of the junction unmatched. The CDR3 covers 15 residues.

The CDR3 DNA sequence: TGTGCCAGCAGTTATGTGACAGGGGGGAACACTGAAGCTTTCTTT. Protein: CASSYVTGGNTEAFF. This rearrangement joins TRBV6-5 to TRBJ1-1; 9 nucleotides align to TRBD1. The CDR3 has 15 amino acids. Trimming removed 3 bases from V and 1 base from J; junction bases left unmatched: 3. Per germline, CDR1 MNHEY and CDR2 SVGAGI.

The V and J genes are TRBV9 and TRBJ2-6; D perhaps matches TRBD1 (5 bases). In germline, CDR1 is SGDLS, CDR2 YYNGEE. Trimming took 0 bases from V and 2 from J, leaving 6 bases between them. The CDR3 is 15 amino acids. Written as DNA, the CDR3 is TGTGCCAGCAGCGTAGGGGGCGCTGGGGCCAACGTCCTGACTTTC. Translating it yields CASSVGGAGANVLTF.

The rearrangement links TRBV5-6 to TRBJ1-4; tentative D call: TRBD1 (5 bases). Germline-derived CDR1 and CDR2 are SGHDT and YYEEEE. The V gene lost 7 bases and the J gene lost 5 bases, with 9 bases spanning the gap. This CDR3 has 12 amino acids. The CDR3: CASGTGNEKLFF. The CDR3 coding sequence is TGTGCCAGCGGGACTGGGAATGAAAAACTGTTTTTT.